The T cell receptor (beta chain) described here comes from a study of T cell changes during pregnancy in multiple sclerosis (dated by TCRdb to between 2018 and 2020). The study in broad terms: Changes in the T cell repertoire over the course of pregnancy were examined in this study in women with multiple sclerosis.

According to the germline V gene, CDR1 reads MDHEN and CDR2 reads SYDVKM. Trimming takes 7 bases off V and 6 bases off J; junction bases not matched to a gene: 11. The CDR3 runs 14 residues from the cysteine to the phenylalanine. Only the CDR3 DNA stays, 42 bases, in frame from base 1. Library construction relied on the immunoSEQ multiplex PCR assay. TCRdb took this table from immuneACCESS and kept in-frame rearrangements with V and J called. Such tables lack part of the clones; where checked against another copy, unresolved V genes explain under half of the gap, and the rest is unexplained. The sample data list about 31,000 clones, and about nine tenths of these were observed just once. The ten largest clones represent approximately 6.6% of the sample. With respect to this clone: This clone's antigen is unknown. One base away there is no much larger clone; base qualities are not given.

Here the sequenced sample was CD8+ T cells from peripheral blood mononuclear cells, taken in the second trimester of pregnancy. The receptor was isolated from a female donor with multiple sclerosis, enrolled in a pregnancy study. The sequence links TRBV28 to TRBJ2-7; TRBD2 agrees with 8 junctional bases. The CDR3: CASTPGREAVEQYF. The nucleotide sequence is TGTGCCAGCACTCCCGGGCGGGAGGCGGTCGAGCAGTACTTC.